The T cell receptor beta chain under discussion was sequenced for a study of shared clonotypes between healthy human individuals (TCRdb year 2020). For the wider study: The cohort included three men and a couple of women between 18 and 49 years of age. Per donor, three plates each were used for CD4 naive and CD4 memory, two for CD8 naive, and one for CD8 memory. To estimate repertoire size and how much clonotypes are shared between individuals, the study performed deep sequencing of blood TCR repertoires from a few healthy adults. To increase sequencing depth and limit assay-specific biases, different laboratories used diverse techniques to prepare libraries and sequence TCR repertoires. Per donor, leukapheresis produced somewhere between about 0.9 and 9.5 billion PBMCs. The paper as a whole reports these results and caveats: Only blood was sampled, and tissue TCR repertoires likely differ from those in blood. Compared with non-shared clonotypes, the clonotypes found in all four sorted-subset donors had higher generation probabilities. Pairwise subsampling indicated that sequencing depth was expected to affect the degree of clonotype sharing among donors. When a handful of donors were compared, the shared fraction of clonotypes was roughly 4.8% for naive CD4, roughly 3.4% for naive CD8, 2.3% for memory CD4, and 0.4% for memory CD8. Incomplete sequencing was indicated by rarefaction of sorted-subset datasets, despite the large sequencing depth. Because the study included a small number of donors, the genetic and exposure-history diversity represented was limited. Estimated clonotype richness was generally larger for naive than for memory subsets.

As encoded in the germline V gene (reference sequence), CDR1 is GTSNPN while CDR2 is SVGIG. V and J are truncated by 0 bases and 8 bases respectively, leaving an intervening sequence of 16 bases. Inclusive of the bounding cysteine and phenylalanine, the CDR3 is 15 residues long. Only the CDR3 DNA is retained, 45 bases long and in frame from the first base. A remark on this clone: Its antigen is still unknown. There are no base qualities to consult, and no much larger clone falls within one base.

Using the deep immunoSEQ assay, multiplex PCR amplified TCR CDR3 regions from genomic DNA. Extracted genomic DNA from each cell subset was distributed evenly across all wells of several immunoSEQ 96-well plates, and each plate was treated as a replicate. For sorted subsets, each replicate PCR was loaded with roughly 200 ng genomic DNA, equivalent to 30,000 or so T cell genomes. The purified libraries were quantified using a Qubit 3.0 fluorometer, sized with a Bioanalyzer 2100, and then quantified again using the KAPA Library Quantification kit. Every immunoSEQ 96-well plate was sequenced on a separate single-read 150-cycle Illumina NextSeq 550 flow cell. As for the authors' bioinformatics: The immunoSEQ output contained only junctional sequences without quality scores, so filtering could not match that applied to full-length reads. To assign V/J genes and CDR3, sequences were annotated using PyIR, a Python wrapper for IgBLAST v1.9, with IMGT germline references. Reads were removed for weak V/J assignments (E-value above 1e-6), missing CDR3, stop codons, out-of-frame junctions, or ambiguous translated residues. V3J clonotypes were defined by identical inferred V gene, J gene, and CDR3 amino acid sequence. Percentage overlap between repertoires was computed as shared unique clonotypes divided by the size of the smaller repertoire. Richness of each repertoire was evaluated using RTK rarefaction, the Chao1 estimator, and Recon v2.1 estimates of unobserved clonotypes. For all TCRbeta clonotypes obtained by the gDNA method from a handful of donors, generation probabilities were computed with OLGA. The source is immuneACCESS, and TCRdb retained only in-frame sequences with V and J called. Part of the clones is not carried over; for the studies checked, unresolved V genes explain less than half of this, and the remainder is unexplained. That table furnishes V, J and clone size, whereas the DNA furnished D and trimming. Recorded for this sample are about 2 million clones; about 95% of them occurred a single time. The ten largest clonotypes hold 1% to 1.5% of the sample.

CD8 naive samples were obtained by positive selection for CCR7 among CD45RO-negative cells, yielding a CD45RA+CCR7+ population from which TemRA cells were excluded. The donors were healthy, HIV-negative adults with no recently reported acute infections or vaccinations. All donors were Caucasian adults living in Nashville, Tennessee, USA. Blood was obtained by leukapheresis, after which PBMCs were separated by Ficoll-Histopaque density gradient centrifugation and cryopreserved in liquid nitrogen vapor phase. Purity and quantity of every magnetically sorted T cell population were checked by analytical flow cytometry. Genomic DNA was isolated from each sorted fraction and quantified by UV absorbance on a Nanodrop 2000c.

The V and J segments used are TRBV30 and TRBJ1-4; the D gene cannot be resolved reliably. Sequenced sample: naive CD8+ T cells sorted from blood. This specimen's cell subset or site label, interpreted: CD45RA+CCR7+. The receptor's source is a man between 18 and 35 years old in good health. The nucleotide sequence is given as TGTGCCTGGAGTGTATCACCGTCCCCCCAGGAAAAACTGTTTTTT. This sequence encodes CAWSVSPSPQEKLFF.